What follows are 25 T cell receptor beta chains derived from one specimen sequenced in a study of beta chain features in type 1 diabetes. Reverse transcription of all isolated RNA meant that expressed TCRB transcripts were sequenced. Method: immunoSEQ multiplex PCR; TCRdb's copy keeps in-frame clones and lacks some. This sample carries 65,000 to 85,000 clones, roughly 49% of them seen once, and the ten largest clones take roughly 0.7%. For these TCRs, the target antigens are not known. Study-level results: Shorter TCRB CDR3s, moderately but significantly so, marked every one of the four CD4+ subsets in Type 1 diabetes patients.

The sample taken for sequencing was central memory CD4+ T cells from blood. These receptors all stem from a man aged 25 to 45 with type 1 diabetes.

The chain carries TRBV2 and TRBJ2-4, with 9 bases lining up with TRBD1. This CDR3 is built from 17 residues. Looked up from germline, CDR1 is SNHLY and CDR2 is FYNNEI. V lost 5 bases to trimming and J lost 8 bases; unmatched junction nucleotides: 16. CDR3 sequence reads: CASSPQTPGTGNDIQYF. CDR3 bases: TGTGCCAGCAGTCCACAAACCCCCGGGACAGGGAACGACATTCAGTACTTC.

CDR3 sequence (DNA): TGTGCCAGCAGCCAAGAAGTCGGGGAGACCCAGTACTTC. Translation gives CASSQEVGETQYF. The V and J genes are TRBV4-2 and TRBJ2-5; the D is unclear. V lost 0 bases, J lost 5 bases, and 7 bases lay in between. From germline, CDR1 is LGHNA and CDR2 YNFKEQ. CDR3 length: 13 amino acids.

The chain employs TRBV2 and TRBJ2-3; D gene ambiguous. The CDR3 sequence is 13 residues long. Per the germline V gene, CDR1 is SNHLY and CDR2 is FYNNEI. The V and J ends lost 6 bases and 2 bases respectively, with 9 bases between them. CDR3 sequence reads: CASSLGTTDTQYF. For the CDR3, the DNA is TGTGCCAGCAGCCTAGGAACCACAGATACGCAGTATTTT.

The chain combines TRBV9 with TRBJ2-1, with a possible D match to TRBD2 (5 bases). CDR3 length: 15 residues. V lost 0 bases and J lost 1, with 8 bases in between. The germline CDR1 and CDR2 sequences are SGDLS and YYNGEE. The CDR3 here is CASSVESGSYNEQFF. The CDR3 coding sequence is TGTGCCAGCAGCGTAGAGAGCGGATCCTACAATGAGCAGTTCTTC.

This clone was counted only a few times. V usage is TRBV29-1 and J usage is TRBJ2-5, with 8 bases that match TRBD1. J lost 11 bases, V lost 3 bases, and 17 bases had no gene match. Per germline, CDR1 SQVTM and CDR2 ANQGSEA. This CDR3 has 15 amino acids. The CDR3 bases are TGCAGCGTTGAGGCCCAGGGGGCTGGCCTGGGGGAGCAGTACTTC. This codes for CSVEAQGAGLGEQYF.

The chain uses TRBV6-5 and TRBJ2-1; 12 nucleotides align to TRBD2. There are 13 residues in the CDR3. Trimming cost V 8 bases and J 7 bases; bases outside gene matches: 3. CDR1 is MNHEY, CDR2 SVGAGI, per germline. CDR3 loop: CASGLAGMNEQFF. In nucleotides, the CDR3 is TGTGCCAGCGGACTAGCGGGAATGAATGAGCAGTTCTTC.

V and J are TRBV11-3 and TRBJ1-1; no definite D call. CDR3 length: 13 amino acids. V shed 0 bases and J shed 8 bases, with 10 bases lying between them. CDR1 and CDR2 (germline): SGHNT, YENEEA. The CDR3 region has the DNA TGTGCCAGCAGCTTAGATGTACAGTTGGAAGCTTTCTTT. Translation: CASSLDVQLEAFF.

This clone was detected only a few times. The genes are TRBV2 and TRBJ1-1, with D unclear. Germline CDR1 is SNHLY and CDR2 is FYNNEI. The CDR3 length is 14 residues. Trimming took off 6 bases at V and 1 base at J, with 12 bases between the two ends. This chain's CDR3 is CASSLGTGNTEAFF. CDR3 sequence (DNA): TGTGCCAGCAGCCTAGGTACGGGGAACACTGAAGCTTTCTTT.

This clone was observed a few times. This chain uses TRBV4-1 with TRBJ1-4; no firm D call. Germline V gives CDR1 MGHRA, CDR2 YSYEKL. V gave up 0 bases and J gave up 7 bases, with 15 bases separating them. The CDR3 has 16 amino acids. In DNA form, the CDR3 reads TGCGCCAGCAGCCAAGAATCCGGGGTGATTGGTGAAAAACTGTTTTTT. Amino acids: CASSQESGVIGEKLFF.

A single count supports this clone. V and J are TRBV19 and TRBJ1-5; 12 bases agree with TRBD1. V lost 6 bases and J lost 6; bases outside the gene matches: 12. The CDR3 spans 17 residues. The germline gives CDR1 LNHDA, CDR2 SQIVND (reference sequence). CDR3 in amino acids: CASRQRGGQGASQPQHF. CDR3 nucleotide sequence: TGTGCCAGTAGACAACGAGGGGGACAGGGGGCTTCTCAGCCCCAGCATTTT.

The V call is TRBV18, the J call TRBJ1-3; TRBD1 matches at 9 bases. The germline V gene encodes CDR1 KGHSH and CDR2 LQKENI. The CDR3 spans 17 residues. The V segment lost 4 bases and the J segment 0 bases; nucleotides outside the gene matches: 7. Written as DNA, the CDR3 is TGTGCCAGCTCACTTACCGCGGGACAGGGCTCTGGAAACACCATATATTTT. As protein: CASSLTAGQGSGNTIYF.

This clone was counted a few times. The chain employs TRBV5-1 and TRBJ2-2; a possible D gene is TRBD2 (5 bases). Per germline, CDR1 SGHRS and CDR2 YFSETQ. The CDR3 sequence is 15 residues long. Trimming pared 4 bases from V and 4 bases from J, leaving 14 bases between. For the CDR3, the DNA is TGCGCCAGCAGCGTCGGACTCCCGGGCACCGGGGAGCTGTTTTTT. The encoded protein is CASSVGLPGTGELFF.

The chain uses TRBV9 and TRBJ2-2; 9 positions match TRBD2. The CDR3 consists of 17 residues. V lost 5 bases to trimming and J lost 7 bases; unmatched junction nucleotides: 15. The germline gives CDR1 SGDLS, CDR2 YYNGEE. The CDR3 coding sequence is TGTGCCAGCAGGTCCCGGGCGGGGGGGCGAGCGGACGGGGAGCTGTTTTTT. This gives the protein CASRSRAGGRADGELFF.

The CDR3 sequence: CASSLAGTSSYNEQFF. DNA of the CDR3: TGTGCCAGCAGCCTAGCGGGTACTAGCTCCTACAATGAGCAGTTCTTC. The chain joins TRBV4-2 to TRBJ2-1; TRBD2 agrees at 7 bases. The J segment lost 0 bases and the V segment lost 4 bases, leaving 6 bases of the junction unmatched. In germline, CDR1 is LGHNA, CDR2 YNFKEQ. This CDR3 is 16 amino acids long.

The CDR3: CASSLPSTQGRTEAFF. The CDR3 DNA reads TGTGCCAGCAGCTTGCCATCGACACAGGGTCGTACTGAAGCTTTCTTT. V usage is TRBV5-5 and J usage is TRBJ1-1; D is possibly TRBD1 (6 bases). CDR3 size: 16 residues. CDR1 and CDR2 (germline): SGHKS, YYEKEE (reference sequence). The germline V and J ends were trimmed by 1 base and 5 bases, with 18 bases remaining between them.

In DNA, the CDR3 is TGCGCCAGCAGTTTCGGTCTTTGGGGCGTGATTGGTACGCAGTATTTT. The encoded protein is CASSFGLWGVIGTQYF. The gene calls are TRBV10-1 and TRBJ2-3, with a tentative D call TRBD1 (5 bases). V lost 5 bases to trimming and J lost 8 bases, with 23 bases between them. In germline, CDR1 is WNHNN, CDR2 SYGVQD (reference sequence). This CDR3 is 16 amino acids long.

The chain links TRBV7-2 to TRBJ2-1, with a weak D call TRBD2 (7 bases). CDR1 SGHTA and CDR2 FQGNSA come from the germline V gene. V lost 5 bases and J 1 base, leaving 15 bases between the germline ends. The CDR3 totals 16 residues. CDR3 sequence (DNA): TGTGCCAGCAGCCCAGGGAAGGGGGGGTCCTACAATGAGCAGTTCTTC. It specifies CASSPGKGGSYNEQFF.

About this clone itself: Other DNA variants within this sample encode the same CDR3. J is TRBJ2-1 and V is TRBV6-5; 7 bases fit TRBD2. The CDR3 contains 15 residues. V lost 0 bases, J lost 4 bases, and 3 bases stayed unmatched. Germline V gene sequence: CDR1 MNHEY, CDR2 SVGAGI. Here the CDR3 DNA reads TGTGCCAGCAGTTACTCCGGGACTACTTACAATGAGCAGTTCTTC. Its protein is CASSYSGTTYNEQFF.

This chain's CDR3 is CASWDSRRLNTGELFF. The CDR3 bases are TGTGCCAGCTGGGACAGCCGACGCCTTAACACCGGGGAGCTGTTTTTT. This sequence joins TRBV27 and TRBJ2-2; 7 positions agree with TRBD1. The CDR3 length is 16 residues. With 8 bases clipped from V and 2 bases from J, the junction kept 11 bases outside the gene matches. The V gene's germline CDR1 is MNHEY and CDR2 SMNVEV (reference sequence).

The chain is built from TRBV5-6 and TRBJ1-6; D may be TRBD1 (5 bases). The length of the CDR3 is 15 residues. V was clipped by 0 bases and J by 8 bases, with 12 bases between them. CDR1 and CDR2 from the germline V gene are SGHDT and YYEEEE. This CDR3 reads CASSLGVAGHSPLHF. The DNA for the CDR3 is TGTGCCAGCAGCTTGGGAGTGGCAGGGCATTCACCCCTCCACTTT.

Here the CDR3 reads CASSVETGGLYGYTF. The DNA for the CDR3 is TGTGCCAGCAGCGTAGAGACAGGGGGTCTGTATGGCTACACCTTC. This chain links TRBV9 with TRBJ1-2, with 9 bases matching TRBD1. The germline V gene has CDR1 SGDLS and CDR2 YYNGEE. V dropped 0 bases and J dropped 5; count of bases not matched to a gene: 5. There are 15 residues in the CDR3.

This chain connects TRBV7-2 to TRBJ2-2, with unresolved D. The CDR3 runs 12 residues. CDR1 and CDR2 from the germline V gene are SGHTA and FQGNSA. V was trimmed by 3 bases and J by 3 bases, leaving 2 bases between them. CDR3 sequence reads: CASSFDTGELFF. CDR3 DNA sequence: TGTGCCAGCAGCTTCGACACCGGGGAGCTGTTTTTT.

CDR3 in DNA: TGCGCCAGCAGCCAAGATGATCAGGGGCGTTATATACTGTTTTTT. Its translation: CASSQDDQGRYILFF. The V gene is TRBV4-1, the J gene TRBJ1-4; tentative D call: TRBD1 (6 bases). Per the germline V gene, CDR1 is MGHRA and CDR2 is YSYEKL. This CDR3 is built from 15 residues. V lost 0 bases and J lost 13, with 18 bases in between.

This clone was observed a handful of times. This sequence joins TRBV10-3 and TRBJ1-1, with D possibly matching TRBD1 (5 bases). This CDR3 region has 15 residues. Per the germline V gene, CDR1 is ENHRY and CDR2 is SYGVKD. The ends were cut back, 9 bases at V and 1 base at J, with 18 bases in the middle. As DNA, the CDR3 is TGTGCCATAAATGAGCAGGGCAGGGCGAACACTGAAGCTTTCTTT. Its protein product is CAINEQGRANTEAFF.

The chain recombines TRBV29-1 with TRBJ1-2; the D gene is possibly TRBD1 (5 bases). The CDR3 sequence is 12 residues long. V was shortened by 4 bases and J by 8 bases, with 14 bases between the two germline ends. Per the germline V gene, CDR1 is SQVTM and CDR2 is ANQGSEA. The CDR3 region is CSVVGQGLGYTF. The DNA for the CDR3 is TGCAGCGTTGTGGGTCAGGGCTTAGGCTACACCTTC.